One and the same sample provided the 18 T cell receptor beta chains below, sequenced in a study of PD-1 blockade in classical Hodgkin lymphoma. Sequencing used immunoSEQ multiplex PCR; TCRdb keeps in-frame clones, though not all of them. The data contain tens of thousands of clones, about four fifths of them singletons. Sample time point: cycle 4 day 1 (C4D1), after less than 7 weeks of nivolumab. Relapse was seen in all patients after autologous stem cell transplantation, and brentuximab vedotin exposure was variable. Here the sequenced sample was peripheral blood mononuclear cells (PBMCs), taken before the fourth cycle of nivolumab. The receptors come from a human donor with classical Hodgkin lymphoma.

This chain joins TRBV6-5 and TRBJ2-7; 7 bases line up with TRBD2. Germline V gene sequence: CDR1 MNHEY, CDR2 SVGAGI. V was pared by 6 bases and J by 3 bases, with 5 bases of the junction left unmatched. The CDR3 is 13 amino acids. CDR3 in amino acids: CASREAGNYEQYF. CDR3 sequence (DNA): TGTGCCAGCAGAGAAGCGGGGAACTACGAGCAGTACTTC.

This clone was counted a few times. The V gene is TRBV11-2, the J gene TRBJ2-3; 7 positions match TRBD1. V gave up 3 bases and J gave up 2 bases; unmatched junction bases: 5. CDR1 SGHAT and CDR2 FQNNGV come from the germline V gene. The CDR3 sequence is 15 residues long. The CDR3 loop is CASSFGDRLTDTQYF. CDR3 in DNA: TGTGCCAGCAGCTTTGGGGACAGACTCACAGATACGCAGTATTTT.

The chain combines TRBV28 with TRBJ1-5; 8 bases match TRBD1. The germline V gene has CDR1 MDHEN and CDR2 SYDVKM. This CDR3 region has 15 residues. V shed 4 bases, J shed 6 bases, and the junction held 8 bases outside the gene matches. The CDR3 spells CASSSFGQGPQPQHF. The CDR3 DNA is TGTGCCAGCAGTTCCTTCGGACAGGGCCCTCAGCCCCAGCATTTT.

The chain joins TRBV15 to TRBJ2-7, with D perhaps TRBD2 (5 bases). V was trimmed by 2 bases and J by 0 bases, leaving 11 bases between them. In germline, CDR1 is LNHNV, CDR2 YYDKDF (reference sequence). The CDR3 has 15 amino acids. DNA for the CDR3: TGTGCCACCAGCAGAAAAACGGGAAGCTCCTACGAGCAGTACTTC. It codes for CATSRKTGSSYEQYF.

This clone was observed a few times. A read error may account for a junction end that differs from germline. The chain carries TRBV7-9 and TRBJ2-4, with 15 bases that match TRBD2. This CDR3 comprises 17 residues. CDR1 SEHNR and CDR2 FQNEAQ come from the germline V gene (reference sequence). The CDR3 is CASSYRTSGRARNIQYF. The CDR3 DNA reads TGTGCCAGCAGCTACAGGACTAGCGGGAGGGCCAGAAACATTCAGTACTTC.

This rearrangement joins TRBV10-2 to TRBJ2-5; D ambiguous. The CDR3 totals 16 residues. V shed 0 bases and J shed 4 bases, with 15 bases lying between them. Germline-derived CDR1 and CDR2 are WSHSY and SAAADI. The CDR3 region has the DNA TGCGCCAGCAGTGAGTCTGTGCCCGGGTGGGGAGAGACCCAGTACTTC. It translates to CASSESVPGWGETQYF.

This rearrangement joins TRBV4-1 to TRBJ2-2; 10 nucleotides agree with TRBD2. The CDR3 covers 17 residues. Germline assignment: CDR1 MGHRA and CDR2 YSYEKL. Trimming took 3 bases from V and 0 from J; bases not matched to a gene: 4. CDR3: CASSQPGLAANTGELFF. The CDR3 nucleotides read TGCGCCAGCAGCCAGCCCGGACTAGCGGCGAACACCGGGGAGCTGTTTTTT.

This rearrangement joins TRBV6-1 to TRBJ2-2; D ambiguous. Per germline, CDR1 MNHNS and CDR2 SASEGT. The V end was cut by 5 bases, the J end by 7 bases, with 11 bases between. The CDR3 is made up of 13 amino acids. In DNA, the CDR3 is TGTGCCAGCAGTCGGACGGTTTACGGGGAGCTGTTTTTT. It translates to CASSRTVYGELFF.

This chain links TRBV29-1 with TRBJ2-3; the D gene could be TRBD1 or TRBD2 (5 bases each). The ends were cut back, 1 base at V and 2 bases at J, with 19 bases in the middle. The CDR3 extends over 17 amino acids. Per the germline V gene, CDR1 is SQVTM and CDR2 is ANQGSEA. CDR3 sequence (DNA): TGCAGCGTTGAAGGAAGAGGGGTCAACGCACACACAGATACGCAGTATTTT. This codes for CSVEGRGVNAHTDTQYF.

This chain uses TRBV6-1 with TRBJ2-5; no clear D gene. V lost 0 bases and J 5 bases, leaving 4 bases between the germline ends. CDR1 is MNHNS and CDR2 is SASEGT in the germline V gene. The CDR3 sequence is 12 residues long. CDR3 in DNA: TGTGCCAGCAGTGAAGCGAAGGAGACCCAGTACTTC. Translation: CASSEAKETQYF.

Here the CDR3 DNA reads TGTGCCAGCAGCCAAGTCGTTCAACTTTTCTATGGCTACACCTTC. The encoded protein is CASSQVVQLFYGYTF. The rearrangement joins TRBV14 to TRBJ1-2; no clear D gene. Germline V gene data show CDR1 as SGHDN and CDR2 as FVKESK. Trimming shortened V by 1 base and J by 4 bases, and 13 bases separated the two germline ends. The CDR3 extends over 15 amino acids.

The rearrangement uses TRBV7-2 and TRBJ2-3, with 8 bases aligning to TRBD1. Germline values: CDR1 SGHTA, CDR2 FQGNSA. The CDR3 covers 17 residues. V lost 4 bases, J lost 3 bases, and 12 bases stayed unmatched. The CDR3 sequence is CASSSFTGGRGTDTQYF. Here the CDR3 DNA reads TGTGCCAGCAGCTCCTTTACAGGGGGAAGGGGTACAGATACGCAGTATTTT.

This sequence joins TRBV15 and TRBJ2-5; 7 positions agree with TRBD2. Judging by the DNA end, TRBJ2-7 fits better; the J call may be wrong. Germline V gene data show CDR1 as LNHNV and CDR2 as YYDKDF (reference sequence). CDR3 size: 17 residues. Here the CDR3 reads CATSRDRPARGDYEQYF. The CDR3 nucleotides read TGTGCCACCAGCAGAGATCGCCCAGCCCGGGGGGATTACGAGCAGTACTTC.

This sequence joins TRBV30 and TRBJ1-3, with D possibly TRBD1 on 6 matching bases. V was trimmed by 0 bases and J by 1 base, leaving 16 bases between them. The CDR3 length is 17 residues. Germline V gives CDR1 GTSNPN, CDR2 SVGIG (reference sequence). The CDR3: CAWSVRGAGTSGNTIYF. In DNA, the CDR3 is TGTGCCTGGAGTGTAAGGGGGGCAGGGACATCTGGAAACACCATATATTTT.

The rearrangement links TRBV6-1 to TRBJ2-7; D uncertain. The germline V gene encodes CDR1 MNHNS and CDR2 SASEGT. V shed 7 bases and J shed 4 bases, with 14 bases lying between them. CDR3 length equals 13 residues. CDR3: CASTRAEGYEQYF. Written as DNA, the CDR3 is TGTGCCAGCACTCGTGCCGAAGGGTACGAGCAGTACTTC.

V usage is TRBV30 and J usage is TRBJ2-5; D is ambiguous. There are 12 residues in the CDR3. The germline V gene encodes CDR1 GTSNPN and CDR2 SVGIG (reference sequence). Trimming left V 4 bases short and J 5 bases short, with 11 bases between. CDR3 coding DNA: TGTGCCTGGAAGGGCTTGGAGGAGACCCAGTACTTC. Amino acids: CAWKGLEETQYF.

The V call is TRBV9, the J call TRBJ1-1, with TRBD1 identical over 9 bases. After removal of 0 bases from V and 7 bases from J, the junction contained 7 bases not matched to a gene. Per germline, CDR1 SGDLS and CDR2 YYNGEE. The length of the CDR3 is 15 residues. CDR3 sequence reads: CASSVGVGQGVEAFF. The CDR3 region has the DNA TGTGCCAGCAGCGTAGGGGTGGGACAGGGAGTTGAAGCTTTCTTT.

This sequence joins TRBV5-1 and TRBJ2-1; tentative D call: TRBD2 (6 bases). CDR3 length equals 16 residues. Germline-derived CDR1 and CDR2 are SGHRS and YFSETQ. V was cut by 0 bases and J by 0 bases, with 10 bases left in between. DNA for the CDR3: TGCGCCAGCAGCTTGGGGACTACGATCTCCTACAATGAGCAGTTCTTC. Amino acid sequence: CASSLGTTISYNEQFF.